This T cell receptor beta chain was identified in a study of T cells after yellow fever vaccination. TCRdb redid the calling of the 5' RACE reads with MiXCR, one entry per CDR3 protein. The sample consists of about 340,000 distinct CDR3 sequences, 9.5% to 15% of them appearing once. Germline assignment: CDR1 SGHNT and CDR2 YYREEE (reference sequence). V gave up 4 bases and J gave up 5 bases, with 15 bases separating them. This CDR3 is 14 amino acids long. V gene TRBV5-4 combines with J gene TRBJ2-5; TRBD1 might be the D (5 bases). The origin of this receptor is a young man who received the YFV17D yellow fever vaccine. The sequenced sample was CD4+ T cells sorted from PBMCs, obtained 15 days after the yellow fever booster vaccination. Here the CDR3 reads CASSLQGAEETQYF. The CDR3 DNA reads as TGTGCCAGCAGCCTCCAGGGTGCGGAGGAGACCCAGTACTTC.